This TCR beta chain was sequenced during a study of blood T cell repertoires in COVID-19. Study-level background: Acute-phase and convalescent COVID-19 samples originated in the United States, Italy and Spain.

CDR3 length: 16 residues. V was clipped by 7 bases and J by 5 bases, with 25 bases between them. The germline V gene encodes CDR1 SGHNT and CDR2 YYREEE (reference sequence). In the source study's methods: For nucleated cells, counts were estimated from reference gene primer amplification. The table came from immunoSEQ multiplex PCR; TCRdb's copy has only in-frame clones and leaves some out. D and trimming were read from the DNA, whereas the V and J calls and clone size are those reported in that table. The sample has approximately 300,000 clones, 92% seen once. Living in 20 to 30 US areas, the participants were between roughly 18 and 90 years of age. Self-reported history from a screening survey and questionnaire set each donor's cohort.

Input material: PBMCs or T cells enriched from blood (not recorded which). This receptor was obtained from a woman aged 25 to 45 who had recovered from COVID-19. J is TRBJ2-7 and V is TRBV5-4, with D perhaps matching TRBD1 (7 bases). CDR3 sequence: CASRAGTAAQRNEQYF. The CDR3 region has the DNA TGTGCCAGCCGCGCGGGGACAGCCGCCCAGAGGAACGAGCAGTACTTC. Variable domain in full (rest from reference TRBV5-4 and TRBJ2-7): ETGVTQSPTHLIKTRGQQVTLRCSSQSGHNTVSWYQQALGQGPQFIFQYYREEENGRGNFPPRFSGLQFPNYSSELNVNALELDDSALYLCASRAGTAAQRNEQYFGPGTRLTVT.